These T cell receptor beta chains were read from a single sample in a study of T cell responses to AZD1222 COVID-19 vaccine. Assay used: immunoSEQ multiplex PCR; TCRdb lists only in-frame clones, some missing. The data contain about 110,000 clones, around 91% of them singletons. The source material was peripheral blood, sampled on day 0 of AZD1222 vaccination. Receptor source: an adult in good health. Each CDR3 is given with its conserved first and last residue. The D gene is left open where the match is weak. Rows may omit the clone size; those that give it use once, few, many or a size class.

TRBV10-3	TRBJ1-1	.	TRBD1	CAISERTGASSEAFF	TGTGCCATCAGTGAAAGGACAGGGGCCTCGTCTGAAGCTTTCTTT
TRBV10-1	TRBJ2-7	.	.	CASRMQGFEQYF	TGCGCCAGCCGCATGCAGGGTTTCGAGCAGTACTTC
TRBV19	TRBJ1-5	.	TRBD1	CASSIQGQFYSNQPQHF	TGTGCCAGTAGTATACAGGGACAGTTTTATAGCAATCAGCCCCAGCATTTT
TRBV3-1/TRBV3-2	TRBJ1-1	.	.	CASSLRGANEAFF	TGTGCCAGCAGCCTCCGTGGGGCTAACGAAGCTTTCTTT
TRBV5-1	TRBJ1-2	few	.	CASSLGTGKGYTF	TGCGCCAGCAGCTTGGGCACGGGGAAGGGCTACACCTTC
TRBV9	TRBJ1-1	.	.	CASREGDGPFDEAFF	TGTGCCAGCAGAGAGGGGGACGGTCCATTCGATGAAGCTTTCTTT
TRBV12-5	TRBJ1-6	.	TRBD1	CASGPGTGISPLHF	TGTGCTAGTGGCCCAGGGACAGGAATTTCACCCCTCCACTTT
TRBV5-1	TRBJ2-1	.	.	CASSLEGSSYNEQFF	TGCGCCAGCAGCTTGGAGGGGAGCTCCTACAATGAGCAGTTCTTC
TRBV5-1	TRBJ1-4	.	.	CASSLDNSKDEKLFF	TGCGCCAGCAGCCTCGACAATTCGAAGGATGAAAAACTGTTTTTT
TRBV19	TRBJ2-1	.	.	CASSLDSRFYNEQFF	TGTGCCAGTAGTCTCGACTCTAGGTTCTACAATGAGCAGTTCTTC
TRBV25-1	TRBJ2-3	.	.	CASSDSPGVDTQYF	TGTGCCAGCAGTGATTCCCCGGGGGTAGATACGCAGTATTTT
TRBV18	TRBJ2-1	.	TRBD2	CASSRTLAGGNSIYNEQFF	TGTGCCAGCTCACGCACACTAGCGGGGGGTAATTCGATCTACAATGAGCAGTTCTTC
TRBV5-5	TRBJ1-2	.	.	CASSWPGIYGYTF	TGTGCCAGCAGCTGGCCAGGGATTTATGGCTACACCTTC
TRBV19	TRBJ2-1	.	TRBD1	CASSRPGQGAGDEQFF	TGTGCCAGTAGTCGGCCGGGACAGGGGGCGGGCGATGAGCAGTTCTTC
TRBV6-2/TRBV6-3	TRBJ1-5	.	TRBD1	CASSPYSGTGNQPQHF	TGTGCCAGCAGTCCGTATTCCGGGACAGGGAATCAGCCCCAGCATTTT
TRBV7-9	TRBJ1-2	.	.	CASSLVAGEGNYGYTF	TGTGCCAGCAGCTTAGTCGCCGGGGAGGGTAACTATGGCTACACCTTC
TRBV9	TRBJ1-1	.	TRBD1	CASSEGQGATEAFF	TGTGCCAGCAGCGAGGGACAGGGGGCCACTGAAGCTTTCTTT
TRBV11-3	TRBJ1-5	.	.	CARGMKGRGNQPQHF	TGTGCCAGAGGGATGAAGGGGCGGGGGAATCAGCCCCAGCATTTT
TRBV6-1	TRBJ1-2	.	.	CASSEVAGPYGYTF	TGTGCCAGCAGTGAAGTGGCAGGGCCCTATGGCTACACCTTC
TRBV7-2	TRBJ2-7	.	.	CASSLEGITGVLYEQYF	TGTGCCAGCAGCTTAGAGGGTATAACAGGCGTCCTCTACGAGCAGTACTTC
TRBV15	TRBJ1-3	.	.	CATSRDQGLSGNTIYF	TGTGCCACCAGCAGGGATCAGGGGCTCTCTGGAAACACCATATATTTT
TRBV19	TRBJ1-5	.	.	CASSDGLVYQPQHF	TGTGCCAGTAGTGACGGACTAGTTTATCAGCCCCAGCATTTT
TRBV5-1	TRBJ1-5	.	.	CASSLDVGSNQPQHF	TGCGCCAGCAGCTTGGACGTTGGGAGCAATCAGCCCCAGCATTTT
TRBV19	TRBJ2-7	.	TRBD2	CASSTGLATYEQYF	TGTGCCAGTAGTACGGGACTAGCGACCTACGAGCAGTACTTC
TRBV19	TRBJ2-1	.	.	CASSILARDEQFF	TGTGCCAGTAGTATATTGGCCCGCGATGAGCAGTTCTTC
TRBV18	TRBJ2-2	.	.	CASSPPARGGELFF	TGTGCCAGCTCACCACCGGCTCGGGGCGGGGAGCTGTTTTTT
TRBV10-3	TRBJ2-3	.	.	CAISDRGDEGTDTQYF	TGTGCCATCAGTGACCGCGGGGACGAGGGCACAGATACGCAGTATTTT
TRBV11-2	TRBJ2-7	.	.	CASSPLTSSYEQYF	TGTGCCAGCAGCCCACTGACTAGCTCCTACGAGCAGTACTTC
TRBV6-4	TRBJ1-1	few	.	CASSSTQQTEAFF	TGTGCCAGCAGTTCGACCCAACAAACTGAAGCTTTCTTT
TRBV15	TRBJ2-3	.	.	CATSREQNRGTQYF	TGTGCCACCAGCAGAGAACAAAATCGGGGTACGCAGTATTTT
TRBV11-1	TRBJ2-7	.	.	CASSSRTTGGNEQYF	TGTGCCAGCAGCTCCCGGACGACAGGTGGGAACGAGCAGTACTTC
TRBV19	TRBJ1-1	.	.	CASSPSGVEKTEAFF	TGTGCCAGTAGTCCGTCGGGGGTAGAGAAAACTGAAGCTTTCTTT
TRBV19	TRBJ2-1	.	.	CASSTESQGRPHGEQFF	TGTGCCAGTAGTACAGAATCACAGGGGAGGCCACATGGTGAGCAGTTCTTC
TRBV19	TRBJ1-3	.	.	CASSIGSLSGNTIYF	TGTGCCAGTAGTATTGGTAGCCTATCTGGAAACACCATATATTTT
TRBV7-9	TRBJ2-3	.	.	CASSSRTPEGQYF	TGTGCCAGCAGCTCCCGGACTCCAGAGGGGCAGTATTTT
TRBV5-1	TRBJ1-5	.	TRBD1	CASSLGTGMNNQPQHF	TGCGCCAGCAGCTTGGGGACAGGGATGAACAATCAGCCCCAGCATTTT
TRBV19	TRBJ1-4	.	.	CASSIKTREKLFF	TGTGCCAGTAGTATTAAAACGAGGGAAAAACTGTTTTTT
TRBV19	TRBJ1-5	.	.	CASSRERGSNQPQHF	TGTGCCAGTAGTAGGGAAAGGGGTAGCAATCAGCCCCAGCATTTT
TRBV10-2	TRBJ2-3	once	TRBD2	CASSGAGGARDTQYF	TGCGCCAGCAGTGGGGCCGGGGGGGCAAGAGATACGCAGTATTTT
TRBV5-1	TRBJ2-3	.	TRBD2	CASRLGLAQDTQYF	TGCGCCAGCAGGTTGGGACTAGCGCAAGATACGCAGTATTTT
TRBV6-1	TRBJ2-7	.	.	CASSQDRQYEQYF	TGTGCCAGCAGTCAGGACCGTCAGTACGAGCAGTACTTC
TRBV7-9	TRBJ2-7	.	.	CASSLKSSGVSYEQYF	TGTGCCAGCAGCTTAAAGTCTTCAGGGGTATCCTACGAGCAGTACTTC
TRBV6-2/TRBV6-3	TRBJ2-5	.	.	CASSYVPAEETQYF	TGTGCCAGCAGTTACGTACCAGCGGAAGAGACCCAGTACTTC
TRBV6-6	TRBJ1-1	.	.	CASRPGWGVNTEAFF	TGTGCCAGCAGGCCCGGCTGGGGTGTGAACACTGAAGCTTTCTTT
TRBV9	TRBJ2-2	.	.	CASSVVALGSGELFF	TGTGCCAGCAGCGTAGTAGCGTTAGGTTCCGGGGAGCTGTTTTTT
TRBV10-3	TRBJ1-2	.	.	CAIPSGTGYGYTF	TGTGCCATTCCCTCCGGGACGGGTTATGGCTACACCTTC
TRBV9	TRBJ2-1	.	.	CASSVDLRPGSYNEQFF	TGTGCCAGCAGCGTAGATCTGAGACCGGGCTCCTACAATGAGCAGTTCTTC
TRBV9	TRBJ2-2	.	.	CASSVEVIAAGELFF	TGTGCCAGCAGCGTCGAGGTCATAGCGGCCGGGGAGCTGTTTTTT
TRBV30	TRBJ1-2	.	.	CAWDSGNYGYTF	TGTGCCTGGGACAGCGGGAACTATGGCTACACCTTC
TRBV9	TRBJ1-5	.	.	CASSVGAGGNQPQHF	TGTGCCAGCAGCGTAGGGGCTGGGGGGAATCAGCCCCAGCATTTT
TRBV7-2	TRBJ1-4	.	.	CASSPDLIGEKLFF	TGTGCCAGCAGCCCCGACCTAATCGGGGAAAAACTGTTTTTT